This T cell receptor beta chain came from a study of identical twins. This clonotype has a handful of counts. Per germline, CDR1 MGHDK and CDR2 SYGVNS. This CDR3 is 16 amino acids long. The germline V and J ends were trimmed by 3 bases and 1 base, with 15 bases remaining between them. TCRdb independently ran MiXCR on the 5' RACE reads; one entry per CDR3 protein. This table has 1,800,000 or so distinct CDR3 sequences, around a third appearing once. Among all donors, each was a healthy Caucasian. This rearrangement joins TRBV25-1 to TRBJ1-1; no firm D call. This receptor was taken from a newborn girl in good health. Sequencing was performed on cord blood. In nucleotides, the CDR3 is TGTGCCAGCAGTGACGGGGTCGGGAGGGAGAACACTGAAGCTTTCTTT. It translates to CASSDGVGRENTEAFF.